The rows below give T cell receptor beta chains drawn from one sample of a study of OX40 agonist ivuxolimab in advanced cancers. Here immunoSEQ multiplex PCR was the method, and the copy in TCRdb shows in-frame clones only, minus some. This table holds 30,000 or so clones, roughly 87% found once. The specimen comprised CD4+ or CD8+ T cells sorted from blood, sampled in a trial of the OX40 agonist ivuxolimab. Receptor source: an adult with an advanced solid tumor such as melanoma, head and neck, liver or kidney cancer. CDR3s include the opening cysteine and the closing phenylalanine or tryptophan. The D gene is left open where the match is weak. Size tells how often a clone was seen (once, few, many) or the class of an expanded clone, and some rows leave it out.

j_call	v_call	clone_size	d_call	cdr3_aa	cdr3_nt
TRBJ1-2	TRBV4-2	NA	NA	CASSQVIPNSNYGYTF	TGTGCCAGCAGCCAAGTTATCCCTAACTCTAACTATGGCTACACCTTC
TRBJ1-2	TRBV29-1	NA	NA	CSAEDTANYGYTF	TGCAGCGCCGAGGACACGGCGAACTATGGCTACACCTTC
TRBJ1-1	TRBV7-3	NA	NA	CASSPQGRGSDNTEAFF	TGTGCCAGCAGCCCTCAGGGGCGCGGCTCAGATAACACTGAAGCTTTCTTT
TRBJ2-7	TRBV2	NA	TRBD1	CASSDRGPSYEQYF	TGTGCCAGCAGCGACAGGGGGCCCTCCTACGAGCAGTACTTC
TRBJ1-3	TRBV4-2	NA	NA	CASSDTGGNTIYF	TGTGCCAGCAGCGACACCGGTGGAAACACCATATATTTT
TRBJ1-4	TRBV6-1	NA	NA	CASSIQGLYEKLFF	TGTGCCAGCAGCATACAGGGATTGTACGAAAAACTGTTTTTT
TRBJ2-3	TRBV5-6	few	NA	CASSSQGGQQGKTDTQYF	TGTGCCAGCAGCTCTCAAGGGGGACAACAGGGAAAAACAGATACGCAGTATTTT
TRBJ1-1	TRBV28	NA	NA	CASSPSGGLGHTEAFF	TGTGCCAGCAGCCCTAGTGGGGGGCTGGGGCACACTGAAGCTTTCTTT
TRBJ2-7	TRBV30	NA	NA	CAWRLGHDYEQYF	TGTGCCTGGAGGTTGGGACACGACTACGAGCAGTACTTC
TRBJ2-7	TRBV4-1	NA	NA	CASSQDGGLVYEQYF	TGCGCCAGCAGCCAAGACGGGGGCCTAGTTTACGAGCAGTACTTC
TRBJ1-2	TRBV5-4	few	TRBD1	CASSLDDRGYGYTF	TGTGCCAGCAGCTTGGACGACAGGGGCTATGGCTACACCTTC
TRBJ1-1	TRBV7-2	few	NA	CASSLGFTEAFF	TGTGCCAGCAGCTTAGGCTTCACTGAAGCTTTCTTT
TRBJ2-7	TRBV7-9	NA	TRBD2	CASSGGTSAYEQYF	TGTGCCAGCAGCGGGGGGACTAGTGCCTACGAGCAGTACTTC
TRBJ2-1	TRBV28	medium-sized	TRBD1	CASSLGQGPYNEQFF	TGTGCCAGCAGTTTAGGACAGGGACCCTACAATGAGCAGTTCTTC
TRBJ2-7	TRBV27	NA	TRBD2	CASSGSTSGYYEQYF	TGTGCCAGCAGTGGCTCGACTAGCGGGTACTACGAGCAGTACTTC
TRBJ2-7	TRBV18	NA	NA	CASSATVAGDEQYF	TGTGCCAGCTCCGCGACAGTGGCTGGGGACGAGCAGTACTTC
TRBJ2-3	TRBV4-2	NA	NA	CASSHLTDTQYF	TGTGCCAGCAGCCATCTCACAGATACGCAGTATTTT
TRBJ1-5	TRBV25-1	once	NA	CASGGGSGNQPQHF	TGTGCCAGCGGAGGGGGTTCTGGCAATCAGCCCCAGCATTTT
TRBJ2-1	TRBV7-9	NA	TRBD2	CASSDRLAGGHEFF	TGTGCCAGCAGCGACAGACTAGCGGGGGGGCATGAGTTCTTC
TRBJ2-7	TRBV5-5	NA	NA	CASSLGRQRNYEQYF	TGTGCCAGCAGCTTGGGAAGGCAGCGGAACTACGAGCAGTACTTC
TRBJ1-4	TRBV7-9	NA	TRBD1	CAGGSTDRNEKLFF	TGTGCCGGAGGGTCTACGGACAGGAACGAAAAACTGTTTTTT
TRBJ1-1	TRBV29-1	NA	NA	CSVPARNTEAFF	TGCAGCGTCCCCGCACGGAACACTGAAGCTTTCTTT
TRBJ1-2	TRBV7-8	NA	NA	CASTQTPGAYSYGYTF	TGTGCCAGCACCCAAACCCCCGGGGCCTATAGCTATGGCTACACCTTC
TRBJ2-7	TRBV29-1	NA	TRBD2	CSVEPGAGRGNEQYF	TGCAGCGTCGAGCCCGGAGCGGGAAGGGGCAACGAGCAGTACTTC
TRBJ2-1	TRBV13	NA	NA	CASSTSGTNNEQFF	TGTGCCAGCAGCACGTCCGGGACCAACAATGAGCAGTTCTTC
TRBJ2-1	TRBV7-6	NA	NA	CASSLRVGSIYNEQFF	TGTGCCAGCAGCTTAAGGGTCGGGAGTATCTACAATGAGCAGTTCTTC
TRBJ1-2	TRBV7-9	NA	NA	CASSTGTVGYGYTF	TGTGCCAGCAGCACCGGGACGGTGGGCTATGGCTACACCTTC
TRBJ2-7	TRBV5-1	once	NA	CASSLTDSISYEQYF	TGCGCCAGCAGCTTGACCGACAGCATATCCTACGAGCAGTACTTC
TRBJ1-2	TRBV19	NA	TRBD1	CASSIAGTDPGYTF	TGTGCCAGTAGTATCGCCGGGACAGATCCTGGCTACACCTTC
TRBJ2-3	TRBV28	NA	NA	CASSWIRGGGGNTDTQYF	TGTGCCAGCAGTTGGATTCGGGGAGGGGGAGGGAACACAGATACGCAGTATTTT
TRBJ1-5	TRBV19	NA	NA	CASSIYGEGNQPQHF	TGTGCCAGTAGTATATACGGGGAAGGCAATCAGCCCCAGCATTTT
TRBJ2-1	TRBV6-6	NA	TRBD2	CASSSPGRGGQDEQFF	TGTGCCAGCAGTTCCCCGGGGCGGGGGGGCCAGGATGAGCAGTTCTTC
TRBJ2-3	TRBV5-1	NA	NA	CASSLVASTTDTQYF	TGCGCCAGCAGCTTGGTAGCCAGCACCACAGATACGCAGTATTTT
TRBJ1-5	TRBV4-1	NA	NA	CASSQDMHADQPQHF	TGCGCCAGCAGCCAAGATATGCACGCCGATCAGCCCCAGCATTTT
TRBJ2-1	TRBV27	NA	NA	CASSLSPYNEQFF	TGTGCCAGCAGTTTATCCCCTTACAATGAGCAGTTCTTC
TRBJ2-5	TRBV4-1	once	TRBD2	CASSNFPIAGQETQYF	TGCGCCAGCAGCAACTTCCCCATAGCGGGCCAAGAGACCCAGTACTTC
TRBJ2-7	TRBV19	NA	NA	CASSISSWGTSYEQYF	TGTGCCAGTAGTATATCGAGTTGGGGGACCTCCTACGAGCAGTACTTC